This T cell receptor (beta chain) is drawn from a study of T cells after yellow fever vaccination. Study-level background: Low-cell-number fractions were prepared with SMART-Seq v4 Ultra Low Input.

TCRdb fed the 5' RACE reads into MiXCR, producing one record per CDR3 protein. The sample consists of approximately 510,000 distinct CDR3 sequences, 20% to 25% of them appearing once. This CDR3 has 18 residues. Per germline, CDR1 LGHDT and CDR2 YNNKEL (reference sequence). Trimming removed 4 bases at V and 3 bases at J, with 21 bases between. The chain is built from TRBV3-1 and TRBJ2-2; the D gene could be TRBD1 or TRBD2 (6 bases each). This specimen consisted of PBMCs, obtained about 20 days after the first yellow fever vaccination. The clonotype was recovered from a man between 18 and 29 years old who received the YFV17D yellow fever vaccine. The DNA of the CDR3 is TGTGCCAGCAGCCGCGCCAGGGGACTTGGTTCGCACACCGGGGAGCTGTTTTTT. Its protein product is CASSRARGLGSHTGELFF.